This T cell receptor (beta chain) was identified during a study of T cell repertoires in cytomegalovirus infection. Study-wide background: Public TCR beta signature analysis indicated the presence of both CMV infection and matching HLA type.

Trimming took off 0 bases at V and 4 bases at J, with 9 bases between the two ends. Germline CDR1 is LGHNA and CDR2 is YSLEER. This CDR3 comprises 14 residues. Each CDR3 protein is one row after TCRdb ran MiXCR on the reads. Of approximately 250,000 distinct CDR3 sequences detected, roughly 12% appear once; the ten largest clones hold 1.5% to 2%. There are many counts of this clonotype. Its matching antigen is unknown. Study-level points and caveats: Carriers of CMV plus the relevant HLA were identified by cumulative public TCR beta family frequency. There were HLA-C-restricted CMV-specific TCR beta clonotypes dominating the ex vivo response.

The origin of this receptor is a human donor in good health (CMV status not recorded). Some clones in this sample may be carry-over from other donors' samples. V gene TRBV4-3 combines with J gene TRBJ1-2; maybe TRBD1 (5 bases). Sequenced material: PBMCs. CDR3 amino acids: CASSQDGTSYGYTF. The CDR3 DNA is TGCGCCAGCAGCCAAGATGGGACGAGCTATGGCTACACCTTC.